Listed below are T cell receptor beta chains from one sample, sequenced in a study of shared clonotypes between healthy human individuals. The protocol was immunoSEQ multiplex PCR, while the TCRdb copy is restricted to in-frame clones and leaves out a portion. Of 2 million or so clones in the sample, just under 95% are singletons; the top ten hold 0.9% to 1.4%. The sample was naive CD8+ T cells sorted from blood. These receptors came from a man aged 18 to 29 in good health. The CDR3 runs from the conserved cysteine through the conserved F or W. D genes are given only for firm matches.

d_call: -; v_call: TRBV5-1; cdr3_length: 13; j_call: TRBJ2-1; cdr3_aa: CASSLAGTNEQFF; cdr3_nt: TGCGCCAGCAGCTTGGCCGGGACCAATGAGCAGTTCTTC
d_call: -; v_call: TRBV29-1; cdr3_length: 16; j_call: TRBJ2-1; cdr3_aa: CSVVLFDGSSYNEQFF; cdr3_nt: TGCAGCGTCGTCTTATTTGACGGAAGCTCCTACAATGAGCAGTTCTTC
d_call: -; v_call: TRBV6-5; cdr3_length: 14; j_call: TRBJ1-1; cdr3_aa: CATLTGTPGTEAFF; cdr3_nt: TGTGCCACCCTAACCGGGACACCGGGGACTGAAGCTTTCTTT
d_call: TRBD2; v_call: TRBV5-1; cdr3_length: 19; j_call: TRBJ2-5; cdr3_aa: CASSHTISGGPPLQETQYF; cdr3_nt: TGCGCCAGCAGCCACACTATTAGCGGGGGGCCCCCCCTTCAAGAGACCCAGTACTTC
d_call: TRBD1; v_call: TRBV6-6; cdr3_length: 14; j_call: TRBJ2-7; cdr3_aa: CASSPGQGNYEQYF; cdr3_nt: TGTGCCAGCAGCCCGGGACAGGGAAACTACGAGCAGTACTTC
d_call: -; v_call: TRBV6-1; cdr3_length: 9; j_call: TRBJ2-7; cdr3_aa: CASSEQQYF; cdr3_nt: TGTGCCAGCAGTGAGCAGCAGTACTTC
d_call: TRBD1; v_call: TRBV13; cdr3_length: 14; j_call: TRBJ2-7; cdr3_aa: CASSLEGQSYEQYF; cdr3_nt: TGTGCCAGCAGCTTAGAGGGACAGAGCTACGAGCAGTACTTC
d_call: -; v_call: TRBV7-6; cdr3_length: 14; j_call: TRBJ2-7; cdr3_aa: CATSPGTAGYEQYF; cdr3_nt: TGTGCCACCTCCCCCGGGACGGCCGGCTACGAGCAGTACTTC
d_call: -; v_call: TRBV6-5; cdr3_length: 16; j_call: TRBJ2-2; cdr3_aa: CASSYGQGGPTGELFF; cdr3_nt: TGTGCCAGCAGTTACGGGCAGGGGGGTCCCACCGGGGAGCTGTTTTTT
d_call: -; v_call: TRBV6-1; cdr3_length: 13; j_call: TRBJ2-7; cdr3_aa: CATSWGVAYEQYF; cdr3_nt: TGTGCCACCAGTTGGGGCGTTGCCTACGAGCAGTACTTC